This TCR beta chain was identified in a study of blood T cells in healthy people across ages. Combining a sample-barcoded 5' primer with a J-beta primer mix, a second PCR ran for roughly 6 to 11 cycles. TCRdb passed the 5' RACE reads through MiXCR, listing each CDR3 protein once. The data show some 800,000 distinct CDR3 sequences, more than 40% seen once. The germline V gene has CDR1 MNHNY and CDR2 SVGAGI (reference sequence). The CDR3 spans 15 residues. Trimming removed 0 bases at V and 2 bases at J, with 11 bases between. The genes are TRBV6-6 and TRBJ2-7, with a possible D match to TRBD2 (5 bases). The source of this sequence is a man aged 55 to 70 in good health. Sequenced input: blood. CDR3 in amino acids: CASSYSKLEAYEQYF. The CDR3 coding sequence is TGTGCCAGCAGTTACTCGAAACTAGAGGCCTACGAGCAGTACTTC.